This T cell receptor (beta chain) was documented in a study of blood T cell repertoires in COVID-19. The ends were cut back, 2 bases at V and 4 bases at J, with 12 bases in the middle. The CDR3 covers 15 residues. Germline CDR1 LNHDA, CDR2 SQIVND (reference sequence). Authors' processing steps: Amplification from reference gene primers served as the basis for estimated nucleated cell counts. The protocol was immunoSEQ multiplex PCR, while the TCRdb copy is restricted to in-frame clones and leaves out a portion. V and J calls and clone size are those listed in that table; D and trimming were worked out from the DNA. This table has a few hundred thousand clones, roughly 87% appearing once. Allocation to cohorts depended on clinical history reported by the participants.

The chain employs TRBV19 and TRBJ2-1; D is undetermined. Specimen: PBMCs or T cells enriched from blood (not recorded which). The TCR originated in a woman in her 30s who had recovered from COVID-19. The CDR3 DNA follows: TGTGCCAGTAGTATATTACTGACTGGATACAATGAGCAGTTCTTC. Translating it yields CASSILLTGYNEQFF.